One sample yielded the 31 T cell receptor beta chains listed below, sequenced in a study of OX40 agonist ivuxolimab in advanced cancers. Clones were sequenced by immunoSEQ multiplex PCR, and TCRdb holds only the in-frame ones, with some missing. Here the sample spans roughly 100,000 clones, 85% to 95% being singletons. This sample comprised CD4+ or CD8+ T cells sorted from blood, obtained in a trial of the OX40 agonist ivuxolimab. The receptors derive from an adult with an advanced solid tumor such as melanoma, head and neck, liver or kidney cancer.

This chain links TRBV30 with TRBJ1-5, with 7 bases identical to TRBD1. Germline V gives CDR1 GTSNPN, CDR2 SVGIG (reference sequence). The J segment lost 4 bases and the V segment lost 2 bases, leaving 8 bases of the junction unmatched. The CDR3 runs 15 residues. The DNA of the CDR3 is TGTGCCTGGAGTAGCAGGGGGTCCTTAAATCAGCCCCAGCATTTT. Its protein is CAWSSRGSLNQPQHF.

This chain uses TRBV7-2 with TRBJ2-3, with TRBD2 matching 10 bases. CDR1 and CDR2 (germline): SGHTA, FQGNSA. J lost 2 bases, V lost 1 base, and 3 bases had no gene match. CDR3 length equals 16 residues. In DNA, the CDR3 is TGTGCCAGCAGCTTAGAACTAGCGGGGTTCACAGATACGCAGTATTTT. Translating it yields CASSLELAGFTDTQYF.

The chain couples TRBV14 to TRBJ1-3; D might be TRBD1 (6 bases). Germline V CDR1 and CDR2: SGHDN, FVKESK. The V end was cut by 4 bases, the J end by 10 bases, with 20 bases between. The CDR3 contains 15 residues. This CDR3 is CASSPGAGSARTIYF. The DNA for the CDR3 is TGTGCCAGCAGCCCAGGGGCAGGGAGCGCGAGAACCATATATTTT. The full variable domain, in which reference TRBV14 and TRBJ1-3 provide the parts outside the CDR3, is EAGVTQFPSHSVIEKGQTVTLRCDPISGHDNLYWYRRVMGKEIKFLLHFVKESKQDESGMPNNRFLAERTGGTYSTLKVQPAELEDSGVYFCASSPGAGSARTIYFGEGSWLTVV.

The CDR3 region has the DNA TGTGCCAGCAGCTTGGACACTCATGAGAAGCCCCAGCATTTT. Amino acids: CASSLDTHEKPQHF. V and J are TRBV7-2 and TRBJ1-5; tentative D call: TRBD1 (5 bases). Germline CDR1 SGHTA, CDR2 FQGNSA. V dropped 3 bases and J dropped 8 bases, with 14 bases sitting between them. This CDR3 region has 14 residues. Complete variable domain (other parts from reference TRBV7-2 and TRBJ1-5): GAGVSQSPSNKVTEKGKDVELRCDPISGHTALYWYRQSLGQGLEFLIYFQGNSAPDKSGLPSDRFSAERTGGSVSTLTIQRTQQEDSAVYLCASSLDTHEKPQHFGDGTRLSIL.

V and J are TRBV2 and TRBJ2-7; D is undetermined. The germline V gene encodes CDR1 SNHLY and CDR2 FYNNEI. Trimming removed 5 bases from V and 2 bases from J, with 10 bases in between. The CDR3 loop spans 13 amino acids. The CDR3 reads CASSWQPTYEQYV. CDR3 bases: TGTGCCAGCAGTTGGCAGCCAACCTACGAGCAGTACGTC.

The gene calls are TRBV28 and TRBJ1-3; D is perhaps TRBD1 (5 bases). V was cut by 4 bases and J by 1 base, with 8 bases left in between. The CDR3 has 14 amino acids. From germline, CDR1 is MDHEN and CDR2 SYDVKM. For the CDR3, the DNA is TGTGCCAGCAGTTCCAGGGTATCTGGAAACACCATATATTTT. The encoded protein is CASSSRVSGNTIYF.

The chain uses TRBV18 and TRBJ1-1, with D maybe TRBD1 (5 bases). This CDR3 comprises 14 residues. The germline V gene encodes CDR1 KGHSH and CDR2 LQKENI. The V gene lost 2 bases and the J gene lost 4 bases, with 11 bases spanning the gap. The CDR3 sequence is CASSPAGGGTEAFF. CDR3 DNA sequence: TGTGCCAGCTCACCAGCTGGTGGGGGCACTGAAGCTTTCTTT.

This clone was observed once. The V gene is TRBV6-1, the J gene TRBJ2-1, with 9 bases matching TRBD2. Per germline, CDR1 MNHNS and CDR2 SASEGT. This CDR3 spans 17 amino acids. With V trimmed by 4 bases and J by 3 bases, 10 bases remained unmatched. The CDR3, as DNA: TGTGCCAGCAGTGGGGGCGGGAGGGCCACCTACTACAATGAGCAGTTCTTC. This encodes CASSGGGRATYYNEQFF.

The chain joins TRBV6-1 to TRBJ1-2; TRBD1 aligns across 7 bases. In germline, CDR1 is MNHNS, CDR2 SASEGT. This CDR3 has 15 residues. Germline trimming cut 2 bases from V and 7 bases from J; bases unmatched to any gene: 10. CDR3 region: CASSESRGLLSGYTF. As DNA, the CDR3 is TGTGCCAGCAGTGAAAGCAGGGGGTTATTAAGTGGCTACACCTTC.

This rearrangement joins TRBV18 to TRBJ2-5; D unresolved. Germline CDR1 and CDR2: KGHSH and LQKENI. The CDR3 consists of 14 residues. Between the trimmed V and J ends, which lost 4 bases and 2 bases, there was a span of 11 bases. This CDR3 is CASSQGQNQETQYF. For the CDR3, the DNA is TGTGCCAGCTCACAAGGCCAAAATCAAGAGACCCAGTACTTC.

The CDR3: CASSLVSETQYF. In DNA form, the CDR3 reads TGTGCCAGCAGCTTAGTCTCCGAGACCCAGTACTTC. V gene TRBV7-2 combines with J gene TRBJ2-5; D is unresolved. The length of the CDR3 is 12 residues. Germline CDR1 SGHTA, CDR2 FQGNSA. V was pared by 1 base and J by 5 bases, with 5 bases between.

This clone has a handful of counts. This chain joins TRBV29-1 and TRBJ1-3; D is undetermined. V lost 6 bases to trimming and J lost 4 bases, with 13 bases between them. This CDR3 region has 13 residues. The germline V gene encodes CDR1 SQVTM and CDR2 ANQGSEA. The CDR3 region is CSVHVPQGNTIYF. The CDR3 DNA reads TGCAGCGTCCACGTCCCTCAGGGAAACACCATATATTTT.

The rearrangement links TRBV5-1 to TRBJ1-6; 9 nucleotides agree with TRBD1. V was clipped by 7 bases and J by 0 bases; unmatched bases: 2. Germline V gives CDR1 SGHRS, CDR2 YFSETQ. The CDR3 extends over 15 amino acids. The CDR3 is CASGQGSSYNSPLHF. CDR3 nucleotide sequence: TGCGCCAGCGGACAGGGGAGCTCCTATAATTCACCCCTCCACTTT.

The chain couples TRBV28 to TRBJ1-1, with D possibly being TRBD1 (5 bases). Trimming removed 5 bases from V and 8 bases from J, with 12 bases in between. The germline V gene has CDR1 MDHEN and CDR2 SYDVKM. The CDR3 loop spans 12 amino acids. CDR3 amino acids: CASSIGTEEAFF. As DNA, the CDR3 is TGTGCCAGCAGTATCGGGACTGAGGAAGCTTTCTTT.

The V call is TRBV6-5, the J call TRBJ2-3; 9 bases align to TRBD2. V gave up 6 bases and J gave up 11 bases; unmatched junction bases: 6. The CDR3 runs to 12 residues. Per germline, CDR1 MNHEY and CDR2 SVGAGI. The CDR3 loop reads CASSIGLAQQYF. The CDR3 DNA sequence: TGTGCCAGCAGCATCGGACTAGCGCAGCAGTATTTT.

The V call is TRBV5-1, the J call TRBJ1-4; 8 bases are a match to TRBD1. The CDR3 has 14 amino acids. Germline assignment: CDR1 SGHRS and CDR2 YFSETQ. Losses at the gene ends were 0 bases for V and 7 bases for J; bases not matched to a gene: 2. As DNA, the CDR3 is TGCGCCAGCAGCTTGGCCGGGACAGGTGAAAAACTGTTTTTT. Protein product: CASSLAGTGEKLFF.

The rearrangement links TRBV11-3 to TRBJ1-4; D call uncertain. Trimming pared 5 bases from V and 4 bases from J, leaving 11 bases between. CDR3 size: 14 residues. Germline CDR1 is SGHNT and CDR2 is YENEEA. The CDR3 DNA follows: TGTGCCAGCAGCCTCAGCCGTCTTAATGAAAAACTGTTTTTT. Protein sequence: CASSLSRLNEKLFF. The complete variable domain, with remaining parts taken from reference TRBV11-3 and TRBJ1-4, reads EAGVVQSPRYKIIEKKQPVAFWCNPISGHNTLYWYLQNLGQGPELLIRYENEEAVDDSQLPKDRFSAERLKGVDSTLKIQPAELGDSAVYLCASSLSRLNEKLFFGSGTQLSVL.

The V gene is TRBV7-6, the J gene TRBJ2-3, with D unresolved. V was pared by 5 bases and J by 0 bases, with 9 bases between. The CDR3 covers 14 residues. CDR1 is SGHVS and CDR2 is FNYEAQ in the germline V gene. CDR3 sequence (DNA): TGTGCCAGCAGCCCGGCAACTAGCACAGATACGCAGTATTTT. Protein: CASSPATSTDTQYF. Based on the CDR3 plus reference TRBV7-6 and TRBJ2-3, the full variable domain is GAGVSQSPRYKVTKRGQDVALRCDPISGHVSLYWYRQALGQGPEFLTYFNYEAQQDKSGLPNDRFSAERPEGSISTLTIQRTEQRDSAMYRCASSPATSTDTQYFGPGTRLTVL.

The rearrangement joins TRBV9 to TRBJ2-2; unclear D gene. There are 14 residues in the CDR3. V lost 2 bases, J lost 5 bases, and 10 bases lay in between. CDR1 is SGDLS and CDR2 is YYNGEE in the germline V gene. In nucleotides, the CDR3 is TGTGCCAGCAGCGTTCTCCAGACTACCGGGGAGCTGTTTTTT. It encodes CASSVLQTTGELFF.

With regard to this clone: The identical CDR3 is also encoded by other nucleotide sequences in the sample. The CDR3 loop is CASSATDTQYF. The DNA of the CDR3 is TGTGCCAGTAGCGCCACAGATACGCAGTATTTT. The V call is TRBV19, the J call TRBJ2-3; D is unclear. In germline, CDR1 is LNHDA, CDR2 SQIVND (reference sequence). This CDR3 has 11 residues. Trimming left V 6 bases short and J 2 bases short, with 3 bases between.

This clone was counted only a few times. This chain uses TRBV28 with TRBJ2-4, with D perhaps matching TRBD2 (6 bases). The CDR3 covers 19 residues. Trimming took 2 bases from V and 1 from J, leaving 21 bases between them. CDR1 and CDR2 (germline): MDHEN, SYDVKM. CDR3 coding DNA: TGTGCCAGCAGTTTAGGGCGGCGGGGCACCCGACTGGCCAAAAACATTCAGTACTTC. It specifies CASSLGRRGTRLAKNIQYF.

This rearrangement joins TRBV5-4 to TRBJ2-4, with 9 bases fitting TRBD1. V lost 1 base and J lost 8; bases outside the gene matches: 16. The CDR3 consists of 18 residues. Germline V CDR1 and CDR2: SGHNT, YYREEE (reference sequence). The chain's CDR3 is CASSLIRTGDRWGDIQYF. The CDR3 DNA follows: TGTGCCAGCAGCTTGATTCGGACAGGGGATCGCTGGGGGGACATTCAGTACTTC.

The V and J genes are TRBV5-6 and TRBJ2-1, with D perhaps TRBD2 (5 bases). This CDR3 spans 13 amino acids. CDR1 and CDR2 from the germline V gene are SGHDT and YYEEEE. The V end was cut by 1 base, the J end by 8 bases, with 10 bases between. CDR3 residues: CASSLIKRDEQFF. CDR3 nucleotide sequence: TGTGCCAGCAGCTTGATTAAGAGGGATGAGCAGTTCTTC.

This clone was observed a single time. This rearrangement joins TRBV27 to TRBJ1-5; the D is unclear. CDR1 MNHEY and CDR2 SMNVEV come from the germline V gene (reference sequence). There are 15 residues in the CDR3. Trimming removed 5 bases from V and 6 bases from J, with 17 bases in between. CDR3 in DNA: TGTGCCAGCAGTCCCGGAGTAGGGTCCTTTCAGCCCCAGCATTTT. Protein: CASSPGVGSFQPQHF.

The gene calls are TRBV28 and TRBJ1-6; tentatively, D is TRBD1 (6 bases). The CDR3 consists of 18 residues. V lost 6 bases to trimming and J lost 1 base, with 19 bases between them. CDR1 MDHEN and CDR2 SYDVKM come from the germline V gene. CDR3: CASSPSTGFGSYNSPLHF. CDR3 sequence (DNA): TGTGCCAGCAGCCCATCCACAGGGTTTGGGTCCTATAATTCACCCCTCCACTTT.

The chain combines TRBV5-1 with TRBJ1-1; D uncertain. This CDR3 is built from 14 residues. The V end was cut by 0 bases, the J end by 5 bases, with 11 bases between. Germline V gives CDR1 SGHRS, CDR2 YFSETQ. The CDR3 here is CASSLVGRGTEAFF. CDR3 sequence (DNA): TGCGCCAGCAGCTTGGTGGGTAGAGGAACTGAAGCTTTCTTT.

The genes are TRBV2 and TRBJ1-1; no definite D call. From germline, CDR1 is SNHLY and CDR2 FYNNEI. V gave up 5 bases and J gave up 7 bases, with 14 bases separating them. The CDR3 extends over 13 amino acids. This CDR3 is CASSPAPADEAFF. DNA of the CDR3: TGTGCCAGCAGTCCTGCACCGGCGGATGAAGCTTTCTTT.

The V gene is TRBV27, the J gene TRBJ1-1, with D possibly matching TRBD1 (5 bases). The germline V and J ends were trimmed by 6 bases and 1 base, with 9 bases remaining between them. This CDR3 spans 13 amino acids. The germline CDR1 and CDR2 sequences are MNHEY and SMNVEV (reference sequence). The CDR3 region is CASSRGGNTEAFF. The CDR3 DNA reads as TGTGCCAGCAGCCGGGGCGGGAACACTGAAGCTTTCTTT.

V gene TRBV30 combines with J gene TRBJ2-4; D unclear. Germline CDR1 is GTSNPN and CDR2 is SVGIG (reference sequence). CDR3 length: 11 amino acids. Trimming pared 0 bases from V and 6 bases from J, leaving 3 bases between. In DNA form, the CDR3 reads TGTGCCTGGAGTGTCGCAAACATTCAGTACTTC. Its translation: CAWSVANIQYF.

The CDR3 sequence is CASSLDRSTDTQYF. CDR3 sequence (DNA): TGTGCCAGCAGCTTGGACAGAAGCACAGATACGCAGTATTTT. The chain links TRBV5-4 to TRBJ2-3; no clear D. With 0 bases removed from V and 0 bases from J, the gap between germline ends came to 5 bases. Per germline, CDR1 SGHNT and CDR2 YYREEE (reference sequence). This CDR3 spans 14 amino acids.

CDR3 sequence: CASSLDGQPQHF. The DNA for the CDR3 is TGTGCCAGCAGCTTGGATGGTCAGCCCCAGCATTTT. The rearrangement links TRBV5-4 to TRBJ1-5; D not resolved. This CDR3 region has 12 residues. Germline V gene sequence: CDR1 SGHNT, CDR2 YYREEE (reference sequence). V was clipped by 0 bases and J by 6 bases, with 4 bases between them.